This T cell receptor beta chain was recorded in a study of human T cells and chemical hapten exposure. About the research overall: TCR yields per sample varied, mainly owing to small pooled library volume differences.

The V gene's germline CDR1 is SGHVS and CDR2 FNYEAQ. This CDR3 comprises 14 residues. Trimming left V 4 bases short and J 10 bases short, with 14 bases between. At least ten counts were recorded for this clonotype. The antigen is not known. Overall study results and limits: After DPC sensitization, TCRs above 1 in 1000 frequency showed no change.

The total RNA was obtained from whole blood that was not fractionated. Unique molecular identifiers were attached to individual cDNA molecules within the library. TCRdb recomputed calls from the 5' RACE reads with MiXCR, one row per CDR3 protein. The table lists some 150,000 distinct CDR3 sequences, 4.1% of them singletons. This chain uses TRBV7-6 with TRBJ1-6; D remains unclear. This TCR was sampled from a female donor in good health. CDR3 region: CASSSHSPGSPLHF. CDR3 in DNA: TGTGCCAGCAGCTCTCACTCACCGGGGTCACCCCTCCACTTT.